Listed below are T cell receptor beta chains from one sample, sequenced in a study of shared clonotypes between healthy human individuals. Some clones are missing from TCRdb's copy, which holds only in-frame ones; the method was immunoSEQ multiplex PCR. Of around 600,000 clones detected, approximately 97% appear once; the ten largest clones hold approximately 0.057%. Sequencing was carried out using naive CD4+ T cells sorted from blood. The receptor source for this set is a woman in her twenties or thirties in good health. Both conserved end residues are part of each CDR3.

TRBV28,TRBJ2-3,CASSFFLAGTFKTDTQYF
TRBV14,TRBJ1-4,CASSQNRLEKLFF
TRBV6-6,TRBJ1-1,CASSYSTRSTEAFF
TRBV19,TRBJ1-2,CASSNGQDYGYTF
TRBV7-9,TRBJ1-2,CASSPVGGNYGYTF
TRBV5-1,TRBJ2-2,CASSLDTVGGGELFF
TRBV2,TRBJ1-3,CASSALRTAGNTIYF
TRBV9,TRBJ2-1,CASSPRGRTNEQFF
TRBV10-1,TRBJ2-1,CASSRGLAGGEQFF
TRBV19,TRBJ2-2,CASSGGLGWTGELFF
TRBV5-6,TRBJ2-5,CASSLDSTSPNQETQYF
TRBV11-2,TRBJ1-2,CASSTYRQGPTHGYTF
TRBV7-8,TRBJ1-5,CASSPHSGAGGMANQPQHF
TRBV27,TRBJ1-2,CASASGEGYGYTF
TRBV5-4,TRBJ1-1,CASSSSGWNTEAFF
TRBV11-2,TRBJ2-7,CASSLASGQSHEQYF
TRBV18,TRBJ1-4,CASSPGVNEKLFF
TRBV6-5,TRBJ1-1,CASSYSSGAGTEAFF
TRBV7-9,TRBJ1-3,CASSAEWTDLNSGNTIYF
TRBV5-1,TRBJ1-1,CASSAFENTEAFF
TRBV6-5,TRBJ2-5,CASSITAGAHETQYF
TRBV9,TRBJ2-5,CASSVATGVGETQYF
TRBV19,TRBJ2-7,CASSPTGTYEQYF
TRBV15,TRBJ2-7,CATSSLRDTPYEQYF
TRBV5-1,TRBJ2-1,CASSLEGLASYNEQFF
TRBV2,TRBJ2-7,CASSLEYEQYF
TRBV7-6,TRBJ1-3,CASSLSTGLMSGNTIYF
TRBV19,TRBJ2-4,CASSPGTSGSGRAKNIQYF
TRBV2,TRBJ1-4,CASSPQGNRGEKLFF
TRBV5-4,TRBJ1-3,CASSPSYRGSGNTIYF
TRBV5-4,TRBJ1-1,CASSPPLAGRTEAFF
TRBV18,TRBJ2-4,CASSRSGTGIDIQYF
TRBV7-9,.,CASSSGDSTYEQYF
TRBV2,TRBJ1-4,CASSGQGATNEKLFF
TRBV7-8,TRBJ2-6,CASVVYGANVLTF
TRBV5-4,TRBJ2-1,CASSLATGGVRSSYNEQFF
TRBV19,TRBJ2-3,CASSGQSTDTQYF
TRBV7-2,TRBJ2-7,CASSAGQGAREQYF
TRBV28,TRBJ1-2,CASSLSPYGYTF
TRBV27,TRBJ2-2,CASSLFGSVNTGELFF
TRBV14,TRBJ1-1,CASSQGRYGLRPNTEAFF
TRBV4-2,TRBJ1-3,CASSHDNGNTIYF